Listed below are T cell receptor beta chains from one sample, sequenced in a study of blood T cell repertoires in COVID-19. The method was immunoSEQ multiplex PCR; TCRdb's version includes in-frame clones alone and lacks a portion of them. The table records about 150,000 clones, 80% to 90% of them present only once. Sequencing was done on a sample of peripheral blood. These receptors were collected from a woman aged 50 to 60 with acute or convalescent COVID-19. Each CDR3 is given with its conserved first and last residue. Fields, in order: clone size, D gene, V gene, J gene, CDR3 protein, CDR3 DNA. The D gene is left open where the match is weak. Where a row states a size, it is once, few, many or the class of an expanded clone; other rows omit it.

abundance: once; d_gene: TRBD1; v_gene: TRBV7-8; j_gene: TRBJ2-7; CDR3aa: CASSQQGYEQYF; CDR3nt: TGTGCCAGCAGTCAACAGGGGTACGAGCAGTACTTC
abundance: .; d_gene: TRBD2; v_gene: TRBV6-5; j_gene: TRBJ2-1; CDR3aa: CASRKGLDIYNEQFF; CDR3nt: TGTGCCAGCAGAAAGGGACTAGATATCTACAATGAGCAGTTCTTC
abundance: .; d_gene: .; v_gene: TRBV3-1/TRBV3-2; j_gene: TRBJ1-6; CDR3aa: CASSQVQNLSPLHF; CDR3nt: TGTGCCAGCAGCCAAGTGCAGAACCTTTCACCCCTCCACTTT
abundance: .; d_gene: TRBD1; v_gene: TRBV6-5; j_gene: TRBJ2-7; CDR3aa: CASRTGGQEQYF; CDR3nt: TGTGCCAGCAGGACAGGGGGCCAGGAGCAGTACTTC
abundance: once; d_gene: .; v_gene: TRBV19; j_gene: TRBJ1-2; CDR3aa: CASKRANYGYTF; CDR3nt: TGTGCCAGTAAACGAGCTAACTATGGCTACACCTTC
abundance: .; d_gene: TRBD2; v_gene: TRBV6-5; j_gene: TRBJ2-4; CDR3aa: CASSLSGGRNIQYF; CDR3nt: TGTGCCAGCAGCCTCTCGGGGGGGCGGAACATTCAGTACTTC
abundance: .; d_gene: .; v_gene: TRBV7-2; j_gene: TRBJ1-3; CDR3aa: CASSPRARSSSGNTIYF; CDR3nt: TGTGCCAGCAGCCCGCGGGCCCGATCGAGCTCTGGAAACACCATATATTTT
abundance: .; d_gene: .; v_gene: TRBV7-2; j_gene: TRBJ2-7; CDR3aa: CASSLGGGLEQYF; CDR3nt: TGTGCCAGCAGCCTAGGGGGGGGGCTCGAGCAGTACTTC
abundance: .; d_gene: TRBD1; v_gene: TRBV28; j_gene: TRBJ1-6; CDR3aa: CASSIGTGSYNSPLHF; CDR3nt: TGTGCCAGCAGTATCGGGACAGGCTCCTATAATTCACCCCTCCACTTT
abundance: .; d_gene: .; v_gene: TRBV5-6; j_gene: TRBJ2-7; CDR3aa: CASSLALGQGGSYEQYF; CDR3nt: TGTGCCAGCAGCTTGGCGCTAGGGCAGGGCGGCTCCTACGAGCAGTACTTC
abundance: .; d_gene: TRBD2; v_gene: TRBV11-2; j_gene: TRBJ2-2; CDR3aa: CASSPTGGVTGELFF; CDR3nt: TGTGCCAGCAGCCCCACGGGGGGGGTTACCGGGGAGCTGTTTTTT
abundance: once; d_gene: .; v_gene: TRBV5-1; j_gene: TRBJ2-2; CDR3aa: CASSRRSQVAQGGELFF; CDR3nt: TGCGCCAGCTCTAGAAGATCACAGGTCGCGCAGGGCGGGGAGCTGTTTTTT
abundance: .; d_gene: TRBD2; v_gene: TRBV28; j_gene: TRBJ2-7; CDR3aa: CASSRRLAGVEEQYF; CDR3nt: TGTGCCAGCAGTCGTCGACTAGCGGGAGTAGAAGAGCAGTACTTC
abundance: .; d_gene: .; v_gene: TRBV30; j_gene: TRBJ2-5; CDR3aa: CAWSVHGTQETQYF; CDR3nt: TGTGCCTGGAGTGTACACGGGACTCAAGAGACCCAGTACTTC
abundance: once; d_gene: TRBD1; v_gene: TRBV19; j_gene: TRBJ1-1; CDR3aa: CASSFGFSGRGPFF; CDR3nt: TGTGCCAGTAGTTTTGGATTTAGCGGCAGGGGGCCTTTCTTT
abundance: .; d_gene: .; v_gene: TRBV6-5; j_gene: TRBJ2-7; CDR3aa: CASSYSSRGPYEQYF; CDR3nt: TGTGCCAGCAGTTACTCGTCCAGGGGCCCCTACGAGCAGTACTTC
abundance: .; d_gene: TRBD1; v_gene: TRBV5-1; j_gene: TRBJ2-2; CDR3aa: CASSLRQGGTAGELFF; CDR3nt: TGCGCCAGCAGCTTACGACAGGGTGGAACTGCCGGGGAGCTGTTTTTT
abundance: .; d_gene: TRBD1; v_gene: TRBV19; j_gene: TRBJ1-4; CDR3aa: CASSLGQATNEKLFF; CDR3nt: TGTGCCAGTAGTCTGGGACAGGCAACTAATGAAAAACTGTTTTTT
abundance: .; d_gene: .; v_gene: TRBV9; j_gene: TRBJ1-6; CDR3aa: CASSPRGFNDSPLHF; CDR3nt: TGTGCCAGCAGCCCGAGGGGGTTTAATGATTCACCCCTCCACTTT
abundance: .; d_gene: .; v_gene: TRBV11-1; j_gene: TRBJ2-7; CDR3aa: CASSPSSGSHYEQYF; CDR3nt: TGTGCCAGCAGCCCATCGTCAGGGTCCCACTACGAGCAGTACTTC
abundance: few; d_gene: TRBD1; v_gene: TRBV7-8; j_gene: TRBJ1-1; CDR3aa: CASSVGTGANTEAFF; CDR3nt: TGTGCCAGCAGCGTGGGGACAGGGGCTAACACTGAAGCTTTCTTT
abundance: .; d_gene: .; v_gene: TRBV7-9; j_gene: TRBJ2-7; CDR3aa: CASSFSGQFLWEQYF; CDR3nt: TGTGCCAGCAGCTTTTCAGGACAGTTTTTATGGGAGCAGTACTTC
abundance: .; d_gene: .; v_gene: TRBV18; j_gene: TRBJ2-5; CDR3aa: CASSPPSSQGQETQYF; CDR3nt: TGTGCCAGCTCACCACCGAGTTCACAGGGACAAGAGACCCAGTACTTC
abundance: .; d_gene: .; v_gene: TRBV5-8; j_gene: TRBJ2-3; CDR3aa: CASSLSLGGTDTQYF; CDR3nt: TGTGCCAGCAGCTTGAGCCTAGGGGGCACAGATACGCAGTATTTT
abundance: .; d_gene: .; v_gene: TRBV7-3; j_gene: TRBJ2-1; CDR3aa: CASSVSSGRHNEQFF; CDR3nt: TGTGCCAGCAGCGTAAGTAGCGGAAGGCACAATGAGCAGTTCTTC
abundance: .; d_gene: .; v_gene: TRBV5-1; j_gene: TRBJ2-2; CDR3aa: CASSLLVRPGELFF; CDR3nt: TGCGCCAGCAGCTTGTTGGTGCGGCCCGGGGAGCTGTTTTTT
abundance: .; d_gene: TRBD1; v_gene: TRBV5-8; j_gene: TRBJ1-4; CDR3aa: CASSFGTAANEKLFF; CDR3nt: TGTGCCAGCAGTTTCGGGACAGCAGCTAATGAAAAACTGTTTTTT
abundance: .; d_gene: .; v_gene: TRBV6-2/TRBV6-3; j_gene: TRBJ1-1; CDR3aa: CASSPTGWNTEAFF; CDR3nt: TGTGCCAGCAGTCCGACAGGCTGGAACACTGAAGCTTTCTTT
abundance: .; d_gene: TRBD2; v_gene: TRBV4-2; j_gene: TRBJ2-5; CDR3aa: CASSQAAGGLETQYF; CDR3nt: TGTGCCAGCAGCCAGGCCGCGGGGGGGCTAGAGACCCAGTACTTC
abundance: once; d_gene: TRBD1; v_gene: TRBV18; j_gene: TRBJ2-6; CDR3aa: CASSKTGGLTGANVLTF; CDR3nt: TGTGCCAGCTCGAAGACAGGGGGACTCACTGGGGCCAACGTCCTGACTTTC
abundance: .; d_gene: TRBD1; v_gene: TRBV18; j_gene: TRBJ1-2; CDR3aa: CASSPRTGVDHTNYGYTF; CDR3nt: TGTGCCAGCTCACCGAGGACAGGGGTAGACCATACCAACTATGGCTACACCTTC
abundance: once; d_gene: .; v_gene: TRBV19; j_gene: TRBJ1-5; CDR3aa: CASSPRQHNQPQHF; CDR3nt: TGTGCCAGTAGTCCCCGACAGCACAATCAGCCCCAGCATTTT
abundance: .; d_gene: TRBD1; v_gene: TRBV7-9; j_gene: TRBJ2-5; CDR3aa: CASSLEGYRGGETQYF; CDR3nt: TGTGCCAGCAGCTTAGAAGGTTACAGGGGTGGGGAGACCCAGTACTTC
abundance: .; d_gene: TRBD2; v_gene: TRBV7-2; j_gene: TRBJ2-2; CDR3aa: CASSLAGTSGPGELFF; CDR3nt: TGTGCCAGCAGCTTAGCTGGGACTAGCGGACCCGGGGAGCTGTTTTTT
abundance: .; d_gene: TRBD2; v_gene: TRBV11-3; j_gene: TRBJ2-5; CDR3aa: CASSSQTSGEETQYF; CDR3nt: TGTGCCAGCAGCTCGCAGACTAGCGGAGAAGAGACCCAGTACTTC
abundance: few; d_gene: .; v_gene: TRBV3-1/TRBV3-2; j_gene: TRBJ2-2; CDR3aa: CASSQGLLTGELFF; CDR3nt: TGTGCCAGCAGCCAAGGACTACTCACCGGGGAGCTGTTTTTT
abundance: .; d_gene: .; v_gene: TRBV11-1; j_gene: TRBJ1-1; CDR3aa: CASSVRGTEAFF; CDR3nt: TGTGCCAGCAGCGTTCGGGGCACTGAAGCTTTCTTT
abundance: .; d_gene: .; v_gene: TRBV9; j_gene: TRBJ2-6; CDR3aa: CASSVKPGQTSGANVLTF; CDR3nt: TGTGCCAGCAGCGTTAAACCGGGACAAACTTCTGGGGCCAACGTCCTGACTTTC
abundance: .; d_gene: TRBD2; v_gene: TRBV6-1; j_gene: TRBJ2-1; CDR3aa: CASSEARTSGRAFNEQFF; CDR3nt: TGTGCCAGCAGTGAAGCGCGGACTAGCGGGAGGGCGTTCAATGAGCAGTTCTTC
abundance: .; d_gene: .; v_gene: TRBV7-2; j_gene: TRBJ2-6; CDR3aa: CASSVQVTGANVLTF; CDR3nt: TGTGCCAGCAGCGTACAGGTTACTGGGGCCAACGTCCTGACTTTC
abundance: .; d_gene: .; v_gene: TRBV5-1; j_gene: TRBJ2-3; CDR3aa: CASSSSTSTDTQYF; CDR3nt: TGCGCCAGCAGCTCATCTACCAGCACAGATACGCAGTATTTT
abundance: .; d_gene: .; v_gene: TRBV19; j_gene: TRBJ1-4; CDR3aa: CASRQDPNEKLFF; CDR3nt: TGTGCCAGTAGACAGGATCCTAATGAAAAACTGTTTTTT
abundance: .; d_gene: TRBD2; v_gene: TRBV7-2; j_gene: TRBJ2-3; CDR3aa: CASSLAAGSSGRTDTQYF; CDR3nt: TGTGCCAGCAGCTTAGCAGCGGGTTCTAGCGGGAGGACTGACACGCAGTATTTT
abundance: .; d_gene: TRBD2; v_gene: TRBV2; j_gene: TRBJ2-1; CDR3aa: CASSRAGVNYNEQFF; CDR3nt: TGTGCCAGCAGTCGAGCGGGAGTCAACTACAATGAGCAGTTCTTC
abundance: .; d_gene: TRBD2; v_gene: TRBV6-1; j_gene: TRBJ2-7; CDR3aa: CASSEPGLVNEQYF; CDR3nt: TGTGCCAGCAGTGAACCGGGACTAGTTAACGAGCAGTACTTC
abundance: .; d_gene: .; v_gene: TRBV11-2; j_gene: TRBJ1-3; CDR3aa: CASSFGTTSGNTIYF; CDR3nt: TGTGCCAGCAGCTTCGGGACTACCTCTGGAAACACCATATATTTT
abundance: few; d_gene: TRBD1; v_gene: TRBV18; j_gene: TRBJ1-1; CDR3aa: CASSPPGQGGTEAFF; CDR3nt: TGTGCCAGCTCACCACCAGGACAGGGGGGGACTGAAGCTTTCTTT
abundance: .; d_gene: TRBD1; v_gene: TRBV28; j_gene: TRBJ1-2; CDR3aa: CASSSGQGTFNYGYTF; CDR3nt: TGTGCCAGCAGTTCCGGACAGGGGACTTTCAACTATGGCTACACCTTC
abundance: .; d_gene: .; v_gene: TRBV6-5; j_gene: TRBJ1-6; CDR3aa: CASSYTGLGSPLHF; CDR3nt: TGTGCCAGCAGTTACACAGGTCTGGGTTCACCCCTCCACTTT
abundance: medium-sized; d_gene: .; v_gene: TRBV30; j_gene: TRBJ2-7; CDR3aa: CAWLPKTNSYEQYF; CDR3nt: TGTGCCTGGCTACCAAAGACAAACTCCTACGAGCAGTACTTC
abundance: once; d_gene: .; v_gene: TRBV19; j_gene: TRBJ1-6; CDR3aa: CASSPSWGDYNSPLHF; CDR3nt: TGTGCCAGTAGTCCCTCTTGGGGCGATTATAATTCACCCCTCCACTTT
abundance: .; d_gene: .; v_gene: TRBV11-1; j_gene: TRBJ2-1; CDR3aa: CASSLVQGFEQFF; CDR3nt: TGTGCCAGCAGCTTAGTCCAGGGTTTTGAGCAGTTCTTC
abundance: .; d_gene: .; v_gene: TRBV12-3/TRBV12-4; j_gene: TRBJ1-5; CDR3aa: CASSPRGQPQHF; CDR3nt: TGTGCCAGCAGTCCAAGGGGTCAGCCCCAGCATTTT
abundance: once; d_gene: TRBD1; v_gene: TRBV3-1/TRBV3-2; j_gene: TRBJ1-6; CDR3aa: CASSRGQGSSPLHF; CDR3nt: TGTGCCAGCAGCCGAGGACAGGGAAGTTCACCCCTCCACTTT
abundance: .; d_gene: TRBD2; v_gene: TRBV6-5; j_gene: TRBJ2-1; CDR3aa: CASSPLAGVYNEQFF; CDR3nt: TGTGCCAGCAGCCCCCTAGCGGGGGTCTACAATGAGCAGTTCTTC